The T cell receptor beta chain under discussion was sequenced for a study of blood T cells in healthy people across ages. A sample-barcoded 5' primer and a J-beta primer mix were used in a second PCR of roughly 7 to 11 cycles. TCRdb reprocessed the 5' RACE reads via MiXCR and lists one record per CDR3 protein. The table has roughly 800,000 distinct CDR3 sequences, roughly 25% seen once. This clonotype was observed at least ten times. Its antigen is unknown. Trimming left V 1 base short and J 6 bases short, with 12 bases between. The length of the CDR3 is 14 residues. Germline V gene sequence: CDR1 LGHDT, CDR2 YNNKEL (reference sequence). Findings and limits, study-wide: It was held that diversity estimates obtained from one million T cells represented underestimates. Unsorted PBMC input precluded a conclusive naive versus antigen-experienced comparison. Relative to aged donors, long-lived donors carried more naive CD4+ cells and displayed higher diversity.

In addition, the sample was reused for a study of T cells of mothers and their children. This second study notes: The cDNA synthesis received all extracted RNA, at about 1.5 ug per 15 ul.

The sequence was obtained from a boy between 10 and 17 years old in good health. The rearrangement joins TRBV3-1 to TRBJ2-5; a weak D match, TRBD2 (5 bases). Sequenced sample: blood. The CDR3 loop reads CASSQGGSGQTQYF. The CDR3 DNA reads as TGTGCCAGCAGCCAAGGAGGGAGCGGTCAGACCCAGTACTTC.